Presented here are 29 T cell receptor beta chains from one specimen sequenced in a study of blood T cell repertoires in COVID-19. Assay used: immunoSEQ multiplex PCR; TCRdb lists only in-frame clones, some missing. The repertoire has about 240,000 clones, over 80% of them found once; the top ten carry 1.9%. The material sequenced was peripheral blood. These receptors came from a man aged 25 to 40 who had recovered from COVID-19.

The chain carries TRBV5-1 and TRBJ1-4; weak D call: TRBD1 (5 bases). The CDR3 contains 15 residues. Germline loops: CDR1 SGHRS, CDR2 YFSETQ. V lost 4 bases and J 6 bases, leaving 16 bases between the germline ends. The CDR3 DNA reads TGCGCCAGCAGCATCTCGTCAGGGCCCGATGAAAAACTGTTTTTT. Its protein product is CASSISSGPDEKLFF. Together with reference TRBV5-1 and TRBJ1-4, the CDR3 gives the full variable domain: KAGVTQTPRYLIKTRGQQVTLSCSPISGHRSVSWYQQTPGQGLQFLFEYFSETQRNKGNFPGRFSGRQFSNSRSEMNVSTLELGDSALYLCASSISSGPDEKLFFGSGTQLSVL.

The chain is built from TRBV11-2 and TRBJ2-5; D not resolved. The CDR3 sequence is 14 residues long. Germline-derived CDR1 and CDR2 are SGHAT and FQNNGV. The V end lost 7 bases, the J end lost 0 bases, and 12 bases lay between the germline ends. The CDR3: CASTAALNQETQYF. As DNA, the CDR3 is TGTGCCAGCACCGCGGCCCTTAACCAAGAGACCCAGTACTTC.

V usage is TRBV12-5 and J usage is TRBJ2-2, with D possibly matching TRBD1 (6 bases). This CDR3 has 15 residues. The V end was cut by 0 bases, the J end by 1 base, with 6 bases between. From germline, CDR1 is LGHNT and CDR2 FRNRAP. The CDR3 DNA sequence: TGTGCTAGTGGTTTGGTGACAGGGAACACCGGGGAGCTGTTTTTT. It translates to CASGLVTGNTGELFF.

The rearrangement links TRBV11-2 to TRBJ1-3, with 8 nucleotides matching TRBD1. CDR1 and CDR2 from the germline V gene are SGHAT and FQNNGV. This CDR3 has 17 residues. The ends lost 5 bases at V and 2 bases at J; junction bases unmatched: 11. The CDR3 DNA reads TGTGCCAGCAGCAAGGACAGGGTTCAGCTCGCTGGAAACACCATATATTTT. Translated: CASSKDRVQLAGNTIYF.

The chain links TRBV6-1 to TRBJ2-3, with D maybe TRBD2 (6 bases). With 4 bases removed from V and 1 base from J, the gap between germline ends came to 12 bases. Germline V gives CDR1 MNHNS, CDR2 SASEGT. This CDR3 is built from 15 residues. The CDR3 DNA reads as TGTGCCAGCAGTGCCGGGACTTTTCGCACAGATACGCAGTATTTT. This gives the protein CASSAGTFRTDTQYF.

The chain joins TRBV9 to TRBJ2-5, with D possibly matching TRBD2 (6 bases). The CDR3 sequence is 14 residues long. The V gene's germline CDR1 is SGDLS and CDR2 YYNGEE. Trimming stripped 6 bases from V and 3 bases from J, with 15 bases between. The CDR3: CASNVGGPEETQYF. The CDR3 DNA sequence: TGTGCCAGCAACGTGGGGGGTCCCGAAGAGACCCAGTACTTC.

J is TRBJ2-7 and V is TRBV4-1; D may be TRBD1 (6 bases). Germline V lookup: CDR1 MGHRA, CDR2 YSYEKL. The V gene lost 4 bases and the J gene lost 2 bases, with 12 bases spanning the gap. The CDR3 spans 14 residues. This CDR3 is CASSLGTLPYEQYF. The DNA of the CDR3 is TGCGCCAGCAGCCTAGGGACATTACCCTACGAGCAGTACTTC.

This clone showed up just a few times. The rearrangement joins TRBV28 to TRBJ2-1, with 11 bases matching TRBD2. Trimming cost V 6 bases and J 0 bases; bases outside gene matches: 1. CDR3 length equals 15 residues. The germline V gene has CDR1 MDHEN and CDR2 SYDVKM. The CDR3 here is CASSTSGSSYNEQFF. The CDR3 DNA follows: TGTGCCAGCAGCACTAGCGGGAGCTCCTACAATGAGCAGTTCTTC. Full variable domain (outside the CDR3, taken from reference TRBV28 and TRBJ2-1): DVKVTQSSRYLVKRTGEKVFLECVQDMDHENMFWYRQDPGLGLRLIYFSYDVKMKEKGDIPEGYSVSREKKERFSLILESASTNQTSMYLCASSTSGSSYNEQFFGPGTRLTVL.

This clone was picked up a small number of times. V gene TRBV7-3 combines with J gene TRBJ2-3, with a weak D call TRBD1 (5 bases). There are 16 residues in the CDR3. Germline CDR1 reads SGHTA; CDR2 reads FQGTGA. Trimming removed 5 bases from V and 7 bases from J, with 22 bases in between. CDR3 nucleotides: TGTGCCAGCAGCCACTACCGGGCTAGGGGTGTTAATACGCAGTATTTT. Its translation is CASSHYRARGVNTQYF.

V usage is TRBV6-5 and J usage is TRBJ1-5, with D possibly TRBD1 on 6 matching bases. There are 15 residues in the CDR3. The V and J ends lost 6 bases and 4 bases respectively, with 16 bases between them. Germline values: CDR1 MNHEY, CDR2 SVGAGI. The CDR3 DNA reads TGTGCCAGCAGCGCCACAGGGTTAGGAAATCAGCCCCAGCATTTT. It is translated as CASSATGLGNQPQHF.

The V gene is TRBV28, the J gene TRBJ1-1; D remains unclear. Trimming removed 4 bases from V and 1 base from J, with 10 bases in between. The CDR3 loop spans 14 amino acids. Germline V gene data show CDR1 as MDHEN and CDR2 as SYDVKM. The CDR3 sequence: CASSSHSGNTEAFF. CDR3 nucleotide sequence: TGTGCCAGCAGTTCCCATTCGGGGAACACTGAAGCTTTCTTT.

The chain has TRBV3-1 (or the pseudogene TRBV3-2) and TRBJ1-2, with D possibly being TRBD1 (6 bases). Deletions cut 0 bases from V and 5 bases from J, with 16 bases between. CDR3 size: 16 residues. The germline CDR1 and CDR2 sequences are LGHDT and YNNKEL (reference sequence). The CDR3: CASSQDRGGALYGYTF. The CDR3 DNA reads TGTGCCAGCAGCCAAGATAGGGGGGGCGCCTTATATGGCTACACCTTC.

The chain recombines TRBV19 with TRBJ2-5, with D maybe TRBD2 (5 bases). Trimming removed 1 base from V and 5 bases from J, with 11 bases in between. This CDR3 has 14 amino acids. Germline CDR1 LNHDA, CDR2 SQIVND (reference sequence). As DNA, the CDR3 is TGTGCCAGTAGTATAGCAGGACTGGTTGAGACCCAGTACTTC. Its translation: CASSIAGLVETQYF.

This clone was recorded only once. The chain links TRBV27 to TRBJ1-2; TRBD1 agrees at 7 bases. The CDR3 spans 15 residues. J was trimmed by 4 bases and V by 5 bases; bases with no gene match: 10. Looked up from germline, CDR1 is MNHEY and CDR2 is SMNVEV (reference sequence). CDR3 residues: CASSPKVTGSYGYTF. Written as DNA, the CDR3 is TGTGCCAGCAGTCCCAAGGTGACAGGGAGCTATGGCTACACCTTC.

This chain joins TRBV2 and TRBJ1-5; 7 bases map to TRBD1. Germline V gene data show CDR1 as SNHLY and CDR2 as FYNNEI. The CDR3 totals 14 residues. After removal of 5 bases from V and 2 bases from J, the junction contained 3 bases not matched to a gene. CDR3: CASSPGQGNQPQHF. The CDR3 DNA reads TGTGCCAGCAGTCCTGGACAGGGCAATCAGCCCCAGCATTTT.

CDR3 loop: CASRGDRGNTEAFF. Here the CDR3 DNA reads TGTGCCAGCCGAGGGGACAGGGGGAACACTGAAGCTTTCTTT. The rearrangement links TRBV18 to TRBJ1-1; 10 positions match TRBD1. The germline CDR1 and CDR2 sequences are KGHSH and LQKENI. The length of the CDR3 is 14 residues. The V and J ends lost 8 bases and 1 base, in that order; junction bases with no gene match: 4. The full variable domain, in which reference TRBV18 and TRBJ1-1 provide the parts outside the CDR3, is NAGVMQNPRHLVRRRGQEARLRCSPMKGHSHVYWYRQLPEEGLKFMVYLQKENIIDESGMPKERFSAEFPKEGPSILRIQQVVRGDSAAYFCASRGDRGNTEAFFGQGTRLTVV.

J is TRBJ2-7 and V is TRBV6-5, with TRBD1 matching over 9 bases. V dropped 8 bases and J dropped 4; count of bases not matched to a gene: 9. This CDR3 is built from 14 residues. Germline CDR1 reads MNHEY; CDR2 reads SVGAGI. CDR3 region: CASGRDRGFYEQYV. The CDR3 DNA follows: TGTGCCAGCGGACGCGACAGGGGGTTTTACGAGCAGTACGTC.

This chain links TRBV11-3 with TRBJ2-1; TRBD1 agrees at 8 bases. CDR1 and CDR2 from the germline V gene are SGHNT and YENEEA. The length of the CDR3 is 14 residues. V was pared by 5 bases and J by 8 bases, with 8 bases of the junction left unmatched. CDR3 loop: CASSPADRVDEQFF. CDR3 bases: TGTGCCAGCAGCCCCGCGGACAGGGTCGATGAGCAGTTCTTC.

The V call is TRBV7-3, the J call TRBJ2-1; 7 positions agree with TRBD2. J gave up 4 bases and V 5 bases, and 8 bases lay outside the gene matches. The CDR3 runs to 15 residues. Germline values: CDR1 SGHTA, CDR2 FQGTGA. CDR3 region: CASSAWGGEYNEQFF. The CDR3 DNA follows: TGTGCCAGCAGCGCATGGGGGGGAGAATACAATGAGCAGTTCTTC.

The V gene is TRBV24-1, the J gene TRBJ2-1; 8 bases align to TRBD1. With 9 bases clipped from V and 8 bases from J, the junction kept 5 bases outside the gene matches. Germline CDR1 is KGHDR and CDR2 is SFDVKD. The CDR3 extends over 12 amino acids. The CDR3 region is CATAGTGDEQFF. CDR3 nucleotide sequence: TGTGCCACCGCCGGGACAGGAGATGAGCAGTTCTTC.

CDR3 region: CASSSRLPGTGPVDTQYF. In nucleotides, the CDR3 is TGTGCCAGCAGCTCCCGCCTTCCCGGGACAGGCCCCGTAGATACGCAGTATTTT. The chain is built from TRBV21-1 and TRBJ2-3; the table assigns TRBD1, which was not confirmed against the DNA. TRBV21-1 is an annotated pseudogene. This CDR3 is built from 18 residues.

The rearrangement links TRBV12-5 to TRBJ1-5; D ambiguous. The CDR3 runs 14 residues. V lost 1 base, J lost 7 bases, and 11 bases lay in between. Germline CDR1 reads LGHNT; CDR2 reads FRNRAP. The CDR3 region has the DNA TGTGCTAGTGGTTTGGACCGGGTAAGACAGCCCCAGCATTTT. Amino acids: CASGLDRVRQPQHF.

This chain uses TRBV18 with TRBJ1-2, with a weak D call TRBD1 (6 bases). This CDR3 contains 13 residues. Deletions cut 1 base from V and 7 bases from J, with 10 bases between. Germline-derived CDR1 and CDR2 are KGHSH and LQKENI. DNA for the CDR3: TGTGCCAGCTCACCACGACAGGAAGCTGGCTACACCTTC. Translated, it gives CASSPRQEAGYTF.

In its sample, this clone was seen a few times. The chain carries TRBV7-9 and TRBJ2-7, with D possibly being TRBD1 (6 bases). Per germline, CDR1 SEHNR and CDR2 FQNEAQ (reference sequence). Trimming removed 1 base at V and 0 bases at J, with 10 bases between. CDR3 size: 15 residues. This chain's CDR3 is CASSLVRDNSYEQYF. The CDR3 DNA follows: TGTGCCAGCAGCTTAGTCCGGGACAACTCCTACGAGCAGTACTTC.

The gene calls are TRBV6-5 and TRBJ2-2, with 8 bases lining up with TRBD2. The CDR3 contains 14 residues. The trim removed 6 bases at V and 5 bases at J, leaving 5 bases unmatched. CDR1 MNHEY and CDR2 SVGAGI come from the germline V gene. As DNA, the CDR3 is TGTGCCAGCAGGAGCGGGGGCGAAACCGGGGAGCTGTTTTTT. Translating it yields CASRSGGETGELFF.

This clone appeared many times. The chain employs TRBV12-3 or TRBV12-4 and TRBJ2-5; TRBD1 agrees at 9 bases. The length of the CDR3 is 13 residues. J gave up 8 bases and V 5 bases, and 6 bases lay outside the gene matches. The CDR3, as DNA: TGTGCCAGCAGTGAACAGGGGGCGTCCACCCAGTACTTC. It translates to CASSEQGASTQYF.

The chain uses TRBV28 and TRBJ1-2; TRBD1 might be the D (6 bases). The V gene's germline CDR1 is MDHEN and CDR2 SYDVKM. The CDR3 covers 14 residues. Deletions cut 5 bases from V and 4 bases from J, with 14 bases between. The CDR3 DNA sequence: TGTGCCAGCAGTAAACGACAGGTACCCTATGGCTACACCTTC. Encoded protein: CASSKRQVPYGYTF.

The CDR3 loop is CASSPTLVAGSTDTQYF. The CDR3 region has the DNA TGTGCCAGCAGCCCCACACTGGTAGCGGGGAGCACAGATACGCAGTATTTT. This chain joins TRBV7-8 and TRBJ2-3; 8 bases agree with TRBD2. Germline trimming cut 5 bases from V and 0 bases from J; bases unmatched to any gene: 10. In germline, CDR1 is SGHVS, CDR2 FQNEAQ. The length of the CDR3 is 17 residues.

The chain joins TRBV5-4 to TRBJ1-2; 8 positions match TRBD1. The ends lost 3 bases at V and 7 bases at J; junction bases unmatched: 11. There are 15 residues in the CDR3. Germline-derived CDR1 and CDR2 are SGHNT and YYREEE (reference sequence). CDR3: CASSSGQGGVAGYTF. CDR3 nucleotides: TGTGCCAGCAGCTCAGGACAGGGAGGAGTGGCTGGCTACACCTTC.